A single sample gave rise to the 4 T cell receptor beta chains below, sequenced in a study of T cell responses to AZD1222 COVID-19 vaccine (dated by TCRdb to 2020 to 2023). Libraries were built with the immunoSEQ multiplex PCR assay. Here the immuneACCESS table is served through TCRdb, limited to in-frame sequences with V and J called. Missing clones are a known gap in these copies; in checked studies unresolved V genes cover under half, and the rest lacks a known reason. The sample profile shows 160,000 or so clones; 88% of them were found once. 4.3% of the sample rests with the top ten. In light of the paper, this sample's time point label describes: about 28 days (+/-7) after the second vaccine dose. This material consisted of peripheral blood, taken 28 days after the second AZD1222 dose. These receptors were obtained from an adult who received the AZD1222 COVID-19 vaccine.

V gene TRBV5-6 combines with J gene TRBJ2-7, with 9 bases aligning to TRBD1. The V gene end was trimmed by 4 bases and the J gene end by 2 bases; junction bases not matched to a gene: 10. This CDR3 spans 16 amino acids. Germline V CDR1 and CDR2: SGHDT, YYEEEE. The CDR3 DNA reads TGTGCCAGCAGCGGGATCCGGGACAGGGCCCCCTACGAGCAGTACTTC. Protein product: CASSGIRDRAPYEQYF.

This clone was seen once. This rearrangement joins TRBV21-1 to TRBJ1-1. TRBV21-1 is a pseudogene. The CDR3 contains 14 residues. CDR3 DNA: TGTGCCAGCAGCAATCGGCCCCCTTTCTCTGAAGCTTTCTTT. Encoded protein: CASSNRPPFSEAFF.

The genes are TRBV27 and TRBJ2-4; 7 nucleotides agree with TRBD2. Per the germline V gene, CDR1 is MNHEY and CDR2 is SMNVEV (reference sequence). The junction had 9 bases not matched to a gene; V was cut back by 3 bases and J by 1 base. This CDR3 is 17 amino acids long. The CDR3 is CASSLQGPRGAKNIQYF. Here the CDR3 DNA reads TGTGCCAGCAGTTTGCAAGGTCCGCGGGGGGCCAAAAACATTCAGTACTTC.

The CDR3 reads CASSPRTADTEAFF. Here the CDR3 DNA reads TGTGCCAGCAGCCCTAGGACAGCGGACACTGAAGCTTTCTTT. V is TRBV7-9 and J is TRBJ1-1, with D maybe TRBD1 (6 bases). V shed 5 bases and J shed 3 bases, with 13 bases lying between them. The germline V gene encodes CDR1 SEHNR and CDR2 FQNEAQ (reference sequence). This CDR3 spans 14 amino acids.